These 16 T cell receptor beta chains were all obtained from the same sample, sequenced in a study of blood T cells in healthy people across ages. Together with a sample-barcoded 5' primer, a J-beta primer mix was included in a second PCR lasting about 6 to 11 cycles. TCRdb independently ran MiXCR on the 5' RACE reads; one entry per CDR3 protein. The sample lists about 1.1 million distinct CDR3 sequences; approximately 38% were seen once. Sequenced input: blood. Receptor source: a man between 18 and 29 years old in good health.

The V call is TRBV7-9, the J call TRBJ2-3, with D tentatively TRBD1 or TRBD2 (6 bases each). This CDR3 has 13 residues. Trimming cost V 8 bases and J 2 bases, with 11 bases left between them. Germline CDR1 SEHNR, CDR2 FQNEAQ (reference sequence). CDR3 region: CASEWGATDTQYF. CDR3 DNA: TGTGCCAGCGAATGGGGGGCCACAGATACGCAGTATTTT.

The CDR3 spells CASSPRGVRQETQYF. The CDR3 DNA is TGTGCCAGCAGCCCCCGCGGGGTTAGACAAGAGACCCAGTACTTC. The chain carries TRBV2 and TRBJ2-5; weak D call: TRBD2 (6 bases). CDR3 length: 15 amino acids. CDR1 is SNHLY, CDR2 FYNNEI, per germline. The V gene lost 6 bases and the J gene lost 2 bases, with 16 bases spanning the gap.

As DNA, the CDR3 is TGTGCCAGCAGCCAAGTCGCCCGAGCCAATGAGCAGTTCTTC. Translation gives CASSQVARANEQFF. The gene calls are TRBV3-1 and TRBJ2-1; D gene uncertain. This CDR3 spans 14 amino acids. V lost 1 base, J lost 6 bases, and 10 bases lay in between. Germline V gene data show CDR1 as LGHDT and CDR2 as YNNKEL (reference sequence).

CDR3 DNA sequence: TGTGCCAGCAGTTTCCTGGGGAGTGGTGAAAAACTGTTTTTT. The encoded protein is CASSFLGSGEKLFF. The chain has TRBV12-3 or TRBV12-4 and TRBJ1-4, with unresolved D. V lost 3 bases to trimming and J lost 7 bases, with 12 bases between them. CDR3 size: 14 residues.

A few counts support this clonotype. This chain links TRBV10-3 with TRBJ1-1; D not resolved. V lost 3 bases, J lost 2 bases, and 10 bases lay in between. CDR1 is ENHRY and CDR2 is SYGVKD in the germline V gene. The CDR3 is 14 residues long. The CDR3 loop reads CAISDTDTNTEAFF. The CDR3 DNA follows: TGTGCCATCAGTGACACAGACACTAACACTGAAGCTTTCTTT.

This clonotype was observed a few times. The junction departs from the called germline gene at one end, perhaps through a read error. V is TRBV27 and J is TRBJ2-3, with D perhaps TRBD2 (5 bases). The germline CDR1 and CDR2 sequences are MNHEY and SMNVEV (reference sequence). The CDR3 has 14 amino acids. The DNA of the CDR3 is TGTGTCAGCAGTTTTTCAGCGGCCACAGATACGCAGTATTTT. Protein: CVSSFSAATDTQYF.

This clonotype has a handful of counts. The chain is built from TRBV20-1 and TRBJ2-1, with D perhaps assigned TRBD1 or TRBD2 (5 bases each). CDR1 is DFQATT, CDR2 SNEGSKA, per germline (reference sequence). Trimming pared 2 bases from V and 1 base from J, leaving 30 bases between. The CDR3 spans 21 residues. The CDR3: CSARIGGRSLHDVGSYNEQFF. The CDR3 region has the DNA TGCAGTGCTAGAATTGGGGGACGATCACTTCACGACGTTGGATCCTACAATGAGCAGTTCTTC.

This clonotype was found a few times. V gene TRBV5-1 combines with J gene TRBJ1-1; D uncertain. This CDR3 is built from 13 residues. From germline, CDR1 is SGHRS and CDR2 YFSETQ. The V end was cut by 6 bases, the J end by 1 base, with 10 bases between. For the CDR3, the DNA is TGCGCCAGCACCGAGACTCAGAACACTGAAGCTTTCTTT. This translates into CASTETQNTEAFF.

This clonotype was picked up a small number of times. CDR3 sequence reads: CASTPDSRSYNEQFF. As DNA, the CDR3 is TGCGCCAGCACTCCCGACAGTCGCTCCTACAATGAGCAGTTCTTC. This sequence joins TRBV4-1 and TRBJ2-1; D is possibly TRBD1 (5 bases). Germline CDR1 is MGHRA and CDR2 is YSYEKL. This CDR3 is 15 amino acids long. Trimming shortened V by 7 bases and J by 0 bases, and 13 bases separated the two germline ends.

This clonotype was counted at least ten times. The chain carries TRBV11-2 and TRBJ2-5; no clear D. From germline, CDR1 is SGHAT and CDR2 FQNNGV. With 2 bases removed from V and 2 bases from J, the gap between germline ends came to 6 bases. The CDR3 length is 13 residues. Written as DNA, the CDR3 is TGTGCCAGCAGCTTACAGGTTCAAGAGACCCAGTACTTC. Translation: CASSLQVQETQYF.

This rearrangement joins TRBV30 to TRBJ1-6; the match to TRBD1 covers 7 bases. The V segment lost 2 bases and the J segment 2 bases; nucleotides outside the gene matches: 3. This CDR3 is 15 amino acids long. Germline assignment: CDR1 GTSNPN and CDR2 SVGIG (reference sequence). CDR3 amino acids: CAWSQDRAYNSPLHF. DNA for the CDR3: TGTGCCTGGAGTCAAGACAGGGCCTATAATTCACCCCTCCACTTT.

The V call is TRBV5-1, the J call TRBJ1-1; D unclear. The V end lost 0 bases, the J end lost 4 bases, and 22 bases lay between the germline ends. The CDR3 runs 18 residues. The germline V gene has CDR1 SGHRS and CDR2 YFSETQ. CDR3 sequence reads: CASSLESKGNGFATEAFF. CDR3 sequence (DNA): TGCGCCAGCAGCTTGGAAAGTAAGGGAAATGGCTTTGCCACTGAAGCTTTCTTT.

CDR3 DNA sequence: TGTGCCAGCGGCCGACGAGGGACAGTTTTTCCACCGACGCAGTATTTT. It codes for CASGRRGTVFPPTQYF. The chain combines TRBV14 with TRBJ2-3; 7 bases are shared with TRBD1. J lost 9 bases, V lost 8 bases, and 20 bases had no gene match. The germline CDR1 and CDR2 sequences are SGHDN and FVKESK. The CDR3 is made up of 16 amino acids.

This clonotype was recorded only once. The chain links TRBV20-1 to TRBJ2-3; 8 bases fit TRBD1. Germline CDR1 DFQATT, CDR2 SNEGSKA (reference sequence). There are 15 residues in the CDR3. Germline trimming cut 6 bases from V and 4 bases from J; bases unmatched to any gene: 12. This CDR3 reads CSARTDRAPPDTQYF. DNA for the CDR3: TGCAGTGCCCGGACGGACAGGGCACCTCCAGATACGCAGTATTTT.

In regard to this clonotype: At one boundary the junction diverges from the germline segment, which might be a read error. This chain links TRBV12-3 or TRBV12-4 with TRBJ1-2, with TRBD1 identical over 8 bases. There are 15 residues in the CDR3. The CDR3 DNA reads as TGTGTCAGCAGTCCGGACAGGGTTCAGGACTATGGCTACACCTTC. Translating gives CVSSPDRVQDYGYTF.

In this sample, this clonotype turned up a few times. The chain combines TRBV4-3 with TRBJ1-4; D is perhaps TRBD1 (6 bases). Per germline, CDR1 LGHNA and CDR2 YSLEER. The CDR3 runs to 19 residues. V dropped 3 bases and J dropped 0 bases, with 20 bases sitting between them. The CDR3 loop reads CASSQRRRGTQTTNEKLFF. Here the CDR3 DNA reads TGCGCCAGCAGCCAGCGACGAAGGGGGACACAGACAACTAATGAAAAACTGTTTTTT.